The 5 T cell receptor beta chains listed next were all sequenced from one sample in a study of T cells after yellow fever vaccination. MiXCR, applied by TCRdb to the 5' RACE reads, yields one record per CDR3 protein. There are approximately 610,000 distinct CDR3 sequences in the sample; roughly 17% occur only once, and around 15% lies in the top ten. Material: PBMCs, obtained about 5 days after the first yellow fever vaccination. The receptors come from a man aged 18-30 years who received the YFV17D yellow fever vaccine.

This clonotype was observed a handful of times. J is TRBJ1-2 and V is TRBV7-9; D is ambiguous. The germline V and J ends were trimmed by 5 bases and 8 bases, with 18 bases remaining between them. Per the germline V gene, CDR1 is SEHNR and CDR2 is FQNEAQ (reference sequence). The CDR3 runs 14 residues. The CDR3, as DNA: TGTGCCAGCAGCCCGAATAAGGGTCATGGCGGCTACACCTTC. Its protein is CASSPNKGHGGYTF.

This clonotype appeared a few times. The chain links TRBV9 to TRBJ2-1; the D is unclear. V dropped 0 bases and J dropped 5 bases, with 12 bases sitting between them. Germline CDR1 and CDR2: SGDLS and YYNGEE. The CDR3 totals 15 residues. This CDR3 reads CASSVDGKTHNEQFF. CDR3 bases: TGTGCCAGCAGCGTAGATGGGAAAACACACAATGAGCAGTTCTTC. Using reference TRBV9 and TRBJ2-1 for the parts outside the CDR3, the full variable domain is DSGVTQTPKHLITATGQRVTLRCSPRSGDLSVYWYQQSLDQGLQFLIQYYNGEERAKGNILERFSAQQFPDLHSELNLSSLELGDSALYFCASSVDGKTHNEQFFGPGTRLTVL.

This clonotype was seen a few times. The chain recombines TRBV16 with TRBJ1-4; weak D call: TRBD1 (5 bases). The CDR3 spans 15 residues. The V end was cut by 0 bases, the J end by 8 bases, with 13 bases between. CDR1 and CDR2 from the germline V gene are KGHSY and FQNENV. In DNA, the CDR3 is TGTGCCAGCAGCCAATCTGTACAGGCCCGCGAAAAACTGTTTTTT. Amino acid sequence: CASSQSVQAREKLFF.

This clonotype was detected a few times. V and J are TRBV5-4 and TRBJ2-3; D is perhaps TRBD2 (7 bases). The V and J ends lost 5 bases and 0 bases respectively, with 16 bases between them. The germline gives CDR1 SGHNT, CDR2 YYREEE (reference sequence). The CDR3 is made up of 16 amino acids. CDR3 region: CASRDGRGRSTDTQYF. The CDR3 nucleotides read TGTGCCAGCAGGGATGGGCGGGGGCGCAGCACAGATACGCAGTATTTT.

This clonotype has just a few counts. The chain employs TRBV2 and TRBJ2-1, with a tentative D call TRBD1 (6 bases). Trimming cost V 7 bases and J 0 bases, with 13 bases left between them. The length of the CDR3 is 15 residues. Germline V CDR1 and CDR2: SNHLY, FYNNEI. The CDR3 sequence: CASTSWDTSYNEQFF. In DNA form, the CDR3 reads TGTGCCAGCACCTCTTGGGACACCTCCTACAATGAGCAGTTCTTC.